A selection of T cell receptor beta chains follows, all from one sample in a study of T cell clonotyping in hematopoietic cell transplantation. Libraries were prepared by immunoSEQ multiplex PCR; TCRdb keeps only in-frame clonotypes and omits some of them. The data show more than 10,000 clones, roughly 76% seen once. The sequencing here drew on peripheral blood mononuclear cells, taken 180 days after allogeneic stem cell transplant. The receptor source for this set is a male patient aged 60-70 years who had an allogeneic stem cell transplant from an unrelated donor, so the T cells may come from the graft donor. Some clones in this sample may be carry-over from other donors' samples. The CDR3 runs from the conserved cysteine through the conserved F or W. The order of the fields is CDR3 protein, J gene, V gene.

CASSVNTEAFF	TRBJ1-1	TRBV5-6
CASSIKDRGFHEQYF	TRBJ2-7	TRBV19
CASSSTYGDEKLFF	TRBJ1-4	TRBV27
CASSYSGTGLGYTF	TRBJ1-2	TRBV9
CASSYSYTGGIDEQYF	TRBJ2-7	TRBV6-5
CASSLKGVGEAFF	TRBJ1-1	TRBV7-2
CASSLQSGEHYEQYF	TRBJ2-7	TRBV5-1
CASSLVVGREAFF	TRBJ1-1	TRBV5-6
CASSLVGSNQPQHF	TRBJ1-5	TRBV7-2
CASSRDGRSSNGYTF	TRBJ1-2	TRBV7-3
CASTQGGNNSPLHF	TRBJ1-6	TRBV6-6
CAWRAARRANSYEQYF	TRBJ2-7	TRBV30
CASSNPGTGFYGYTF	TRBJ1-2	TRBV19
CASRAGHHTDTQYF	TRBJ2-3	TRBV19